This paragraph reports one T cell receptor beta chain. This specimen belongs to a study of T cells in Graves' hyperthyroidism and ophthalmopathy. Germline CDR1 is MDHEN and CDR2 is SYDVKM. V dropped 3 bases and J dropped 8; count of bases not matched to a gene: 9. The length of the CDR3 is 15 residues. Amplified TCR beta CDR3 regions came from RNA transcripts. HTBI primers were used for first-round RT-PCR of the TCR CDR3. TCRdb analysed the multiplex PCR reads with MiXCR anew, one entry per CDR3 protein. The repertoire has 250,000 or so distinct CDR3 sequences, approximately 16% of them found once; the top ten carry around 28%.

The genes are TRBV28 and TRBJ2-1; 8 nucleotides align to TRBD1. The sequencing sample was made of blood. The receptor comes from a young woman with Graves' ophthalmopathy. This CDR3 is CASSFSGQGWDEQFF. CDR3 DNA sequence: TGTGCCAGCAGTTTCTCCGGACAGGGATGGGATGAGCAGTTCTTC.